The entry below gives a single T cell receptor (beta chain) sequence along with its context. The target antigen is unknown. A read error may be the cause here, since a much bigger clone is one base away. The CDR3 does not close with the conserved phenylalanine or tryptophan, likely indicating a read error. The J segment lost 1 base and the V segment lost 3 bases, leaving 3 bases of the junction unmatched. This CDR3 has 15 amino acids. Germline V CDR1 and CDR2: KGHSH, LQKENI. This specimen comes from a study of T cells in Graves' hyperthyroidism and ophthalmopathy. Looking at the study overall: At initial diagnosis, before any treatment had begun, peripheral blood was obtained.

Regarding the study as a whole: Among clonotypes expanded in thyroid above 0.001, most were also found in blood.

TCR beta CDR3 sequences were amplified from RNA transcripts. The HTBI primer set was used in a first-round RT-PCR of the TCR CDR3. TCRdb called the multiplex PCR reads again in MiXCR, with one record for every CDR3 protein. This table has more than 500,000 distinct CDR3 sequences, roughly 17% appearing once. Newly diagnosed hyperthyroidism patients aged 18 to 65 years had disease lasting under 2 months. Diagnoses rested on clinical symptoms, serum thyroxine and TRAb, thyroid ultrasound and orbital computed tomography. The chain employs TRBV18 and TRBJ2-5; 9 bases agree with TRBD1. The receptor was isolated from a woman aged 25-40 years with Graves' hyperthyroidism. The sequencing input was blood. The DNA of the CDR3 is TGTGCCAGCTCACCGATGACAGGGGGCCAAGAGACCCAGTACTTG. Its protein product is CASSPMTGGQETQYL.